Shown below are 3 T cell receptor beta chains from a single sample sequenced in a study of control samples from healthy donors and cancer patients. Sequencing used immunoSEQ multiplex PCR; TCRdb keeps in-frame clones, though not all of them. The data contain 130,000 or so clones, approximately 91% of them singletons. Input material: blood. These receptors were taken from a man aged 45-65 years in good health.

This chain links TRBV7-3 with TRBJ1-1; no firm D call. V was clipped by 2 bases and J by 3 bases, with 10 bases between them. Germline assignment: CDR1 SGHTA and CDR2 FQGTGA. The CDR3 contains 14 residues. The CDR3, as DNA: TGTGCCAGCAGCTTATCGGGTCTTGACACTGAAGCTTTCTTT. It translates to CASSLSGLDTEAFF.

The chain uses TRBV5-1 and TRBJ2-1; 8 bases match TRBD1. Germline loops: CDR1 SGHRS, CDR2 YFSETQ. The CDR3 is 14 amino acids. Trimming cost V 4 bases and J 6 bases; bases outside gene matches: 6. The CDR3 DNA sequence: TGCGCCAGCAGCGTCGGACAGGGAAGCAATGAGCAGTTCTTC. This gives the protein CASSVGQGSNEQFF.

The chain joins TRBV15 to TRBJ2-2, with D maybe TRBD2 (6 bases). The CDR3 totals 16 residues. V lost 5 bases to trimming and J lost 3 bases, with 16 bases between them. CDR1 and CDR2 (germline): LNHNV, YYDKDF (reference sequence). The CDR3 DNA follows: TGTGCCACCAGCGGATTCCGGGACTCTGACACCGGGGAGCTGTTTTTT. This sequence encodes CATSGFRDSDTGELFF.